This T cell receptor (beta chain) was sequenced during a study of blood T cell repertoires in COVID-19. Background on the study: The United States, Italy and Spain supplied acute and convalescent COVID-19 samples.

The CDR3 loop spans 13 amino acids. Germline assignment: CDR1 SGDLS and CDR2 YYNGEE. With 9 bases removed from V and 1 base from J, the gap between germline ends came to 12 bases. Original analysis: Using reference gene primer amplification, nucleated cell counts were estimated. Repertoires were generated with immunoSEQ multiplex PCR, while TCRdb's copy carries only in-frame clones and drops some. V and J calls and clone size come straight from that table; D and trimming were deduced from the DNA. The sample yields approximately 200,000 clones, roughly 84% seen once. The receptor was isolated from a woman aged 55-70 years who had recovered from COVID-19. Material: peripheral blood. The gene calls are TRBV9 and TRBJ2-3, with a possible D match to TRBD2 (5 bases). CDR3: CATSRAGTDTQYF. CDR3 in DNA: TGTGCCACCTCCCGAGCGGGCACAGATACGCAGTATTTT.